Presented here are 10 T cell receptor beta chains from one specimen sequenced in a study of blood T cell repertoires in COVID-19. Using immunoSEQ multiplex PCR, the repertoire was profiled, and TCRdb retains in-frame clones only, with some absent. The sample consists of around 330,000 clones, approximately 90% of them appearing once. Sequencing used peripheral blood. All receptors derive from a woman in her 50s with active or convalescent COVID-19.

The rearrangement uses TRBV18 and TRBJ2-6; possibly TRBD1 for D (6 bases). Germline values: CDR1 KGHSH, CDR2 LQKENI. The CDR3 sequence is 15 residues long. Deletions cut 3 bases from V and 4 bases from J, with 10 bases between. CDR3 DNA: TGTGCCAGCTCACCCCAGGGGTCCGGGGCCAACGTCCTGACTTTC. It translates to CASSPQGSGANVLTF.

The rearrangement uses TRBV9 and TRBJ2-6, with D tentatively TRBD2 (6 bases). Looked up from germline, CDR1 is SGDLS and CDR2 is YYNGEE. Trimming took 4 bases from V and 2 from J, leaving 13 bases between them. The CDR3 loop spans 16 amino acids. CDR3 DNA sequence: TGTGCCAGCAGCTCCCGACGGACTACTGGGGCCAACGTCCTGACTTTC. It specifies CASSSRRTTGANVLTF.

CDR3 region: CASSAGGNTGELFF. In DNA, the CDR3 is TGTGCCAGCAGCGCAGGGGGTAACACCGGGGAGCTGTTTTTT. The gene calls are TRBV9 and TRBJ2-2; TRBD1 matches 7 bases. The germline V gene has CDR1 SGDLS and CDR2 YYNGEE. The V gene end was trimmed by 3 bases and the J gene end by 2 bases; junction bases not matched to a gene: 1. The CDR3 spans 14 residues. Drawing the rest from reference TRBV9 and TRBJ2-2, the complete variable domain is DSGVTQTPKHLITATGQRVTLRCSPRSGDLSVYWYQQSLDQGLQFLIQYYNGEERAKGNILERFSAQQFPDLHSELNLSSLELGDSALYFCASSAGGNTGELFFGEGSRLTVL.

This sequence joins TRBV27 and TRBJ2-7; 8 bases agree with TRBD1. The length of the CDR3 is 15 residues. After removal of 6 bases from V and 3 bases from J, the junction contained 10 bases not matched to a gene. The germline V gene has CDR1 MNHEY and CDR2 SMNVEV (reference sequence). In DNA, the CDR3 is TGTGCCAGCAGAATCAGGGGGCCCCCACTCTACGAGCAGTACTTC. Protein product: CASRIRGPPLYEQYF.

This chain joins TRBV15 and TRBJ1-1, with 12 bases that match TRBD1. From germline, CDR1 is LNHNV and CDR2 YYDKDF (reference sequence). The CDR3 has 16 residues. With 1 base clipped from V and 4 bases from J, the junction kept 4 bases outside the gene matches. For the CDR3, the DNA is TGTGCCACCAGCAGAGCGGGACAGGGGGCTATCACTGAAGCTTTCTTT. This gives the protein CATSRAGQGAITEAFF. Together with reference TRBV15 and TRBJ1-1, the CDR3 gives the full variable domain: DAMVIQNPRYQVTQFGKPVTLSCSQTLNHNVMYWYQQKSSQAPKLLFHYYDKDFNNEADTPDNFQSRRPNTSFCFLDIRSPGLGDTAMYLCATSRAGQGAITEAFFGQGTRLTVV.

CDR3 sequence (DNA): TGCGCCAGCAGCTTGCAGGGGGAAGAGGCCCAGCATTTT. It translates to CASSLQGEEAQHF. The chain is built from TRBV5-1 and TRBJ1-5; TRBD1 aligns across 7 bases. Germline V gives CDR1 SGHRS, CDR2 YFSETQ. The CDR3 is 13 amino acids. Losses at the gene ends were 1 base for V and 11 bases for J; bases not matched to a gene: 6.

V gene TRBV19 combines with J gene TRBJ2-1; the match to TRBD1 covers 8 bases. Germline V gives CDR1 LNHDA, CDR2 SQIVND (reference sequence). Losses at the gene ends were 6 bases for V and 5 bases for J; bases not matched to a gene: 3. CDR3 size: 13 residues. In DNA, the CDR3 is TGTGCCAGTAGCAACAGGGGGAACAATGAGCAGTTCTTC. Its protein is CASSNRGNNEQFF.

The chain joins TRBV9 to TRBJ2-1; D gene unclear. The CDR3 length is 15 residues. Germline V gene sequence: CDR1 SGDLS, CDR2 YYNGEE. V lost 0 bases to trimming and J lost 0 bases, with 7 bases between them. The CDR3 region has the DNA TGTGCCAGCAGCGTAGACTTTACCTCCTACAATGAGCAGTTCTTC. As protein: CASSVDFTSYNEQFF.

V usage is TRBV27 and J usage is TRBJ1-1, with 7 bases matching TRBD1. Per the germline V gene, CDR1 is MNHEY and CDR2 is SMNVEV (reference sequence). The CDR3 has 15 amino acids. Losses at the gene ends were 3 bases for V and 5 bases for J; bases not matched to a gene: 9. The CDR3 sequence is CASSLEGAFRTEAFF. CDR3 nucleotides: TGTGCCAGCAGTTTGGAGGGGGCGTTCAGGACTGAAGCTTTCTTT.

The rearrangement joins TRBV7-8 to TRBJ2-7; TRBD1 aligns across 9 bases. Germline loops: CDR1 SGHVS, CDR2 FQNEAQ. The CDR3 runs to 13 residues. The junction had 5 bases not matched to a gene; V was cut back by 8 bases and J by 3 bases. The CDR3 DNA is TGTGCCAGCTCGGGACAGGGTATCTACGAGCAGTACTTC. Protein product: CASSGQGIYEQYF.